The 14 T cell receptor beta chains below all came from one sample that was sequenced in a study of sequential checkpoint blockade in melanoma (dated by TCRdb to between 2017 and 2020). According to the study, the label for this sample's treatment or condition signals: randomized to nivolumab then ipilimumab (arm A) or the reverse (arm B). To prepare the library, the immunoSEQ multiplex PCR assay was applied. TCRdb re-hosts the immuneACCESS table, in-frame sequences only. Its copies lack some clones; in the studies checked, an unresolved V gene accounts for under half of them, and the cause for the rest is not known. The sample includes under 50,000 clones, with about 88% observed a single time. Around 12% of the sample comes from the top ten. The sequenced sample was CD8+ T cells sorted from blood (inferred from file names), obtained from a patient given nivolumab and ipilimumab in sequence. These receptors all stem from a human donor with melanoma.

The V gene is TRBV18, the J gene TRBJ1-1; TRBD1 might be the D (6 bases). The length of the CDR3 is 14 residues. Deletions cut 3 bases from V and 0 bases from J, with 8 bases between. CDR1 and CDR2 (germline): KGHSH, LQKENI. This CDR3 is CASSPDRMNTEAFF. DNA of the CDR3: TGTGCCAGCTCACCCGACAGGATGAACACTGAAGCTTTCTTT.

The chain links TRBV9 to TRBJ1-1, with TRBD1 matching over 9 bases. CDR1 and CDR2 from the germline V gene are SGDLS and YYNGEE. This CDR3 comprises 17 residues. V shed 4 bases, J shed 4 bases, and the junction held 14 bases outside the gene matches. CDR3 protein: CASSLLGGTGLGTEAFF. In DNA, the CDR3 is TGTGCCAGCAGCCTCCTAGGAGGGACAGGGCTGGGCACTGAAGCTTTCTTT.

The chain joins TRBV20-1 to TRBJ1-1, with D unclear. The CDR3 loop spans 11 amino acids. Germline V gene data show CDR1 as DFQATT and CDR2 as SNEGSKA (reference sequence). With 3 bases removed from V and 9 bases from J, the gap between germline ends came to 11 bases. CDR3 loop: CSARWAAKAFF. The CDR3 bases are TGCAGTGCTAGGTGGGCAGCTAAAGCTTTCTTT.

This clone has a handful of counts. The chain employs TRBV7-9 and TRBJ2-3; TRBD1 matches at 8 bases. Germline assignment: CDR1 SEHNR and CDR2 FQNEAQ (reference sequence). With 5 bases clipped from V and 3 bases from J, the junction kept 7 bases outside the gene matches. The CDR3 length is 15 residues. CDR3 region: CASSAGWTGTDTQYF. CDR3 nucleotide sequence: TGTGCCAGCAGCGCCGGCTGGACAGGGACAGATACGCAGTATTTT.

This clone appeared once. The V and J genes are TRBV29-1 and TRBJ1-1, with 7 bases identical to TRBD1. V was pared by 4 bases and J by 6 bases, with 8 bases of the junction left unmatched. The CDR3 loop spans 13 amino acids. Germline CDR1 SQVTM, CDR2 ANQGSEA. CDR3 residues: CSVGTGWVAEAFF. CDR3 bases: TGCAGCGTTGGGACAGGTTGGGTCGCTGAAGCTTTCTTT.

The chain combines TRBV5-1 with TRBJ1-1, with D uncertain. The CDR3 has 12 residues. The ends were cut back, 0 bases at V and 3 bases at J, with 3 bases in the middle. The germline V gene has CDR1 SGHRS and CDR2 YFSETQ. DNA for the CDR3: TGCGCCAGCAGCTTGGGAGACACTGAAGCTTTCTTT. Encoded protein: CASSLGDTEAFF.

The chain is built from TRBV19 and TRBJ1-1, with D possibly TRBD1 on 6 matching bases. Germline V gene sequence: CDR1 LNHDA, CDR2 SQIVND (reference sequence). V lost 1 base and J 1 base, leaving 10 bases between the germline ends. CDR3 length equals 15 residues. CDR3 sequence reads: CASSIAQGKNTEAFF. For the CDR3, the DNA is TGTGCCAGTAGTATAGCCCAGGGGAAGAACACTGAAGCTTTCTTT.

The J gene is TRBJ2-7, the V gene TRBV6-1; D might be TRBD1 (5 bases). This CDR3 has 12 amino acids. V was pared by 6 bases and J by 1 base, with 7 bases between. Germline loops: CDR1 MNHNS, CDR2 SASEGT. As DNA, the CDR3 is TGTGCCAGCAGCGACAGTTCCTACGAGCAGTACTTC. Translated: CASSDSSYEQYF.

The genes are TRBV2 and TRBJ1-2, with a possible D match to TRBD1 (6 bases). In germline, CDR1 is SNHLY, CDR2 FYNNEI. This CDR3 has 16 amino acids. The germline V and J ends were trimmed by 0 bases and 6 bases, with 17 bases remaining between them. DNA of the CDR3: TGTGCCAGCAGTGAAGCGCTTCGAGACAGGTTGAATGGCTACACCTTC. Amino acid sequence: CASSEALRDRLNGYTF.

The chain couples TRBV28 to TRBJ1-5, with D possibly matching TRBD1 (5 bases). The CDR3 covers 15 residues. Germline assignment: CDR1 MDHEN and CDR2 SYDVKM. V lost 3 bases and J 10 bases, leaving 19 bases between the germline ends. Here the CDR3 reads CASSFPGPPQRPQHF. Here the CDR3 DNA reads TGTGCCAGCAGTTTTCCAGGGCCCCCCCAACGACCCCAGCATTTT.

A note on this clone: Other DNA sequences in the same sample also yield this CDR3. This chain uses TRBV7-2 with TRBJ1-2, with D maybe TRBD1 (6 bases). The V end lost 5 bases, the J end lost 4 bases, and 11 bases lay between the germline ends. The CDR3 spans 13 residues. CDR1 and CDR2 (germline): SGHTA, FQGNSA. As DNA, the CDR3 is TGTGCCAGCAGCCGAGGACAGCTCTATGGCTACACCTTC. This sequence encodes CASSRGQLYGYTF.

The chain is built from TRBV27 and TRBJ2-2, with a possible D match to TRBD2 (6 bases). Germline CDR1 and CDR2: MNHEY and SMNVEV (reference sequence). V was cut by 5 bases and J by 2 bases, with 18 bases left in between. The CDR3 contains 17 residues. Written as DNA, the CDR3 is TGTGCCAGCAGTCCCATCGATCCGCGGGAAAACACCGGGGAGCTGTTTTTT. Translated: CASSPIDPRENTGELFF.

The chain uses TRBV7-8 and TRBJ2-2, with 8 bases identical to TRBD2. V was clipped by 8 bases and J by 6 bases; unmatched bases: 8. This CDR3 comprises 14 residues. The germline gives CDR1 SGHVS, CDR2 FQNEAQ. The CDR3 loop is CASDPAGVSGELFF. The CDR3 DNA reads as TGTGCCAGCGACCCAGCGGGAGTCTCCGGGGAGCTGTTTTTT.

This clone counts as medium-sized. This CDR3 is also generated by other DNA sequences in the sample. This chain uses TRBV5-1 with TRBJ2-7, with D uncertain. The CDR3 loop spans 11 amino acids. Looked up from germline, CDR1 is SGHRS and CDR2 is YFSETQ. V lost 2 bases and J lost 4, with 4 bases in between. CDR3 residues: CASSFLYEQYF. Here the CDR3 DNA reads TGCGCCAGCAGCTTTCTGTACGAGCAGTACTTC.